This TCR beta chain was documented in a study of blood T cell repertoires in COVID-19. Study at large: PBMCs, B-cell-depleted T cells, or T cells provided the cDNA or gDNA that made up the material.

Recruits, aged about 18 to 95 years, lived in around 24 US areas. This CDR3 spans 13 amino acids. The V gene lost 4 bases and the J gene lost 6 bases, with 7 bases spanning the gap. Looked up from germline, CDR1 is MNHEY and CDR2 is SMNVEV (reference sequence). As processed by the authors: It was from reference gene primer amplification that nucleated cell counts were estimated. Profiling relied on immunoSEQ multiplex PCR, and the TCRdb table lists in-frame clones only, not all of them. V and J calls plus clone size are reproduced from that table; the DNA served to infer D and trimming. The top ten hold about 1.3% of the sample, which has approximately 240,000 clones, roughly 80% seen once.

This TCR came from a woman aged 40 to 49 with acute COVID-19. Sequences were obtained from PBMCs or T cells enriched from blood (not recorded which). V and J are TRBV27 and TRBJ1-6; D is perhaps TRBD1 (5 bases). CDR3 DNA sequence: TGTGCCAGCAGTTACAGGACTAATTCACCCCTCCACTTT. The encoded protein is CASSYRTNSPLHF.